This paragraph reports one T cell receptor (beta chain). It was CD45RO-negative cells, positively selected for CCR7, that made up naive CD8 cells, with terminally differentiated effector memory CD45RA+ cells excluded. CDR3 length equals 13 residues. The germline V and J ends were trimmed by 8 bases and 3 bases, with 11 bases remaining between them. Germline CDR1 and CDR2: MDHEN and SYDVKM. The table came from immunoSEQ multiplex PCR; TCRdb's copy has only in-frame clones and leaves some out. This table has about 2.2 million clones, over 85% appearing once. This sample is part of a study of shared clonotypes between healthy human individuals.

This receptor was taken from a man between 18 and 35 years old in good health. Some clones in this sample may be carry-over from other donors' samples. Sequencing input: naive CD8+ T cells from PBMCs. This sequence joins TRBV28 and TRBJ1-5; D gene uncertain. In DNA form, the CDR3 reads TGTGCCAGCCTCAATGGTGCCAATCAGCCCCAGCATTTT. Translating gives CASLNGANQPQHF.